These T cell receptor beta chains were read from a single sample in a study of blood T cell repertoires in COVID-19. Produced via immunoSEQ multiplex PCR; TCRdb's table is partial and in-frame only. This sample has about 65,000 clones, with over 75% found just once. Sequenced sample: peripheral blood. Receptors were obtained from an older man with acute or convalescent COVID-19. Both conserved end residues are part of each CDR3. The D gene is left open where the match is weak. Rows may omit the clone size; those that give it use once, few, many or a size class.

clone_size: few
j_call: TRBJ2-7
d_call: TRBD1
v_call: TRBV10-2
cdr3_aa: CASSEEGAMGDEQYF
cdr3_nt: TGCGCCAGCAGTGAGGAGGGGGCGATGGGGGACGAGCAGTACTTC

clone_size: NA
j_call: TRBJ1-2
d_call: NA
v_call: TRBV4-1
cdr3_aa: CASSQDLRGYTF
cdr3_nt: TGCGCCAGCAGCCAAGATCTGAGGGGCTACACCTTC

clone_size: NA
j_call: TRBJ1-1
d_call: NA
v_call: TRBV5-1
cdr3_aa: CASRSSEGLGTEAFF
cdr3_nt: TGCGCCAGCAGGTCTTCCGAGGGCTTGGGTACTGAAGCTTTCTTT

clone_size: few
j_call: TRBJ1-5
d_call: TRBD1
v_call: TRBV2
cdr3_aa: CASSEGQGEYSNQPQHF
cdr3_nt: TGTGCCAGCAGTGAGGGACAGGGGGAGTATAGCAATCAGCCCCAGCATTTT

clone_size: few
j_call: TRBJ1-2
d_call: TRBD1
v_call: TRBV7-8
cdr3_aa: CASSSAGTGNYGYTF
cdr3_nt: TGTGCCAGCAGCTCAGCAGGGACAGGCAACTATGGCTACACCTTC

clone_size: NA
j_call: TRBJ2-4
d_call: TRBD1
v_call: TRBV27
cdr3_aa: CASSLSFRGRSIQYF
cdr3_nt: TGTGCCAGCAGTTTATCTTTCAGGGGGCGATCCATTCAGTACTTC

clone_size: NA
j_call: TRBJ2-7
d_call: TRBD2
v_call: TRBV5-4
cdr3_aa: CASRLAGGPYEQYF
cdr3_nt: TGTGCCAGTAGGCTAGCGGGGGGCCCCTACGAGCAGTACTTC

clone_size: NA
j_call: TRBJ1-1
d_call: TRBD1
v_call: TRBV7-6
cdr3_aa: CASSQQGAAEAFF
cdr3_nt: TGTGCCAGCAGCCAACAGGGGGCCGCTGAAGCTTTCTTT

clone_size: NA
j_call: TRBJ1-1
d_call: NA
v_call: TRBV2
cdr3_aa: CAGNRQGNTEAFF
cdr3_nt: TGTGCCGGAAACAGGCAAGGGAACACTGAAGCTTTCTTT

clone_size: NA
j_call: TRBJ2-3
d_call: TRBD2
v_call: TRBV6-6
cdr3_aa: CASRGLAGDTDTQYF
cdr3_nt: TGTGCCAGCAGGGGACTAGCGGGGGACACAGATACGCAGTATTTT

clone_size: few
j_call: TRBJ2-7
d_call: TRBD1
v_call: TRBV3-1/TRBV3-2
cdr3_aa: CASSQAGQSDEQYF
cdr3_nt: TGTGCCAGCAGCCAAGCGGGACAGAGCGACGAGCAGTACTTC

clone_size: NA
j_call: TRBJ2-7
d_call: TRBD1
v_call: TRBV7-9
cdr3_aa: CASSSIQGAYEQYF
cdr3_nt: TGTGCCAGCAGCTCCATACAGGGGGCTTACGAGCAGTACTTC

clone_size: NA
j_call: TRBJ2-7
d_call: NA
v_call: TRBV10-2
cdr3_aa: CASSESGREPTYEQYF
cdr3_nt: TGCGCCAGCAGTGAGTCAGGTCGGGAGCCAACCTACGAGCAGTACTTC

clone_size: NA
j_call: TRBJ1-6
d_call: TRBD1
v_call: TRBV5-4
cdr3_aa: CASSATGAGSYNSPLHF
cdr3_nt: TGTGCCAGCAGCGCAACAGGGGCGGGATCCTATAATTCACCCCTCCACTTT

clone_size: NA
j_call: TRBJ1-4
d_call: NA
v_call: TRBV19
cdr3_aa: CASSISATNEKLFF
cdr3_nt: TGTGCCAGTAGTATCTCTGCAACTAATGAAAAACTGTTTTTT

clone_size: NA
j_call: TRBJ1-2
d_call: NA
v_call: TRBV29-1
cdr3_aa: CSVEVGGDPYGYTF
cdr3_nt: TGCAGCGTTGAAGTGGGGGGAGACCCCTATGGCTACACCTTC

clone_size: NA
j_call: TRBJ2-7
d_call: TRBD2
v_call: TRBV7-2
cdr3_aa: CASSPRTSVHEQYF
cdr3_nt: TGTGCCAGCAGCCCCCGGACTAGCGTCCACGAGCAGTACTTC

clone_size: NA
j_call: TRBJ1-3
d_call: NA
v_call: TRBV9
cdr3_aa: CASSRGPWATGNTIYF
cdr3_nt: TGTGCCAGCAGCAGAGGGCCGTGGGCCACTGGAAACACCATATATTTT

clone_size: NA
j_call: TRBJ1-1
d_call: TRBD1
v_call: TRBV12-3/TRBV12-4
cdr3_aa: CASKGTGDPEAFF
cdr3_nt: TGTGCCAGCAAAGGGACAGGGGACCCTGAAGCTTTCTTT

clone_size: once
j_call: TRBJ2-2
d_call: NA
v_call: TRBV7-8
cdr3_aa: CASSQLNGAGELFF
cdr3_nt: TGTGCCAGTAGCCAGCTAAACGGGGCCGGGGAGCTGTTTTTT

clone_size: NA
j_call: TRBJ2-7
d_call: TRBD1
v_call: TRBV6-5
cdr3_aa: CASRLSGQGSYEQYF
cdr3_nt: TGTGCCAGCAGACTCTCTGGACAGGGCTCCTACGAGCAGTACTTC

clone_size: NA
j_call: TRBJ1-4
d_call: TRBD1
v_call: TRBV5-1
cdr3_aa: CASSLQPTGGTNEKLFF
cdr3_nt: TGCGCCAGCAGCTTGCAACCGACAGGGGGCACTAATGAAAAACTGTTTTTT

clone_size: NA
j_call: TRBJ1-1
d_call: TRBD1
v_call: TRBV6-5
cdr3_aa: CASSYTGQGAEAFF
cdr3_nt: TGTGCCAGCAGTTACACGGGACAGGGGGCTGAAGCTTTCTTT

clone_size: NA
j_call: TRBJ1-5
d_call: NA
v_call: TRBV10-2
cdr3_aa: CASSESGGSSQPQHF
cdr3_nt: TGCGCCAGCAGTGAGTCGGGAGGGTCGAGCCAGCCCCAGCATTTT

clone_size: NA
j_call: TRBJ1-6
d_call: NA
v_call: TRBV11-2
cdr3_aa: CASSLGEPSPLHF
cdr3_nt: TGTGCCAGCAGCTTAGGTGAGCCCTCACCCCTCCACTTT

clone_size: NA
j_call: TRBJ1-1
d_call: TRBD1
v_call: TRBV5-5
cdr3_aa: CASSLHRDRGAAEAFF
cdr3_nt: TGTGCCAGCAGTCTTCATCGGGACAGGGGGGCTGCTGAAGCTTTCTTT

clone_size: NA
j_call: TRBJ2-7
d_call: NA
v_call: TRBV18
cdr3_aa: CASSQDRTYEQYF
cdr3_nt: TGTGCCAGCTCACAGGACAGAACCTACGAGCAGTACTTC

clone_size: NA
j_call: TRBJ1-1
d_call: NA
v_call: TRBV30
cdr3_aa: CAWRQGAGVSNTEAFF
cdr3_nt: TGTGCCTGGAGGCAAGGGGCGGGAGTCTCGAACACTGAAGCTTTCTTT

clone_size: few
j_call: TRBJ1-1
d_call: NA
v_call: TRBV5-4
cdr3_aa: CASSMEYSTEAFF
cdr3_nt: TGTGCCAGCAGCATGGAATATTCGACTGAAGCTTTCTTT

clone_size: NA
j_call: TRBJ1-1
d_call: NA
v_call: TRBV6-5
cdr3_aa: CATARLNTEAFF
cdr3_nt: TGTGCCACCGCACGGTTGAACACTGAAGCTTTCTTT

clone_size: few
j_call: TRBJ2-7
d_call: NA
v_call: TRBV13
cdr3_aa: CASSLLVEADYEQYF
cdr3_nt: TGTGCCAGCAGCTTATTAGTCGAGGCCGACTACGAGCAGTACTTC

clone_size: NA
j_call: TRBJ2-3
d_call: TRBD2
v_call: TRBV29-1
cdr3_aa: CSVEDFGSGGAEVDTQYF
cdr3_nt: TGCAGCGTTGAAGATTTTGGTAGCGGGGGGGCCGAGGTAGATACGCAGTATTTT

clone_size: few
j_call: TRBJ2-3
d_call: TRBD2
v_call: TRBV18
cdr3_aa: CASSPPAAQLAEKQYF
cdr3_nt: TGTGCCAGCTCACCTCCCGCGGCCCAACTAGCGGAGAAGCAGTATTTT

clone_size: NA
j_call: TRBJ2-7
d_call: NA
v_call: TRBV9
cdr3_aa: CASSEQGDGYEQYF
cdr3_nt: TGTGCCAGCAGCGAACAGGGAGATGGCTACGAGCAGTACTTC

clone_size: NA
j_call: TRBJ1-1
d_call: NA
v_call: TRBV28
cdr3_aa: CASSLISEAFF
cdr3_nt: TGTGCCAGCAGTTTAATCTCTGAAGCTTTCTTT

clone_size: NA
j_call: TRBJ2-1
d_call: NA
v_call: TRBV11-2
cdr3_aa: CACRGGGRYNEQFF
cdr3_nt: TGTGCCTGCCGAGGGGGGGGACGGTACAATGAGCAGTTCTTC

clone_size: NA
j_call: TRBJ1-1
d_call: TRBD1
v_call: TRBV7-3
cdr3_aa: CASSSQGTMNTEAFF
cdr3_nt: TGTGCCAGCAGCTCACAGGGGACCATGAACACTGAAGCTTTCTTT

clone_size: NA
j_call: TRBJ2-1
d_call: TRBD1
v_call: TRBV6-5
cdr3_aa: CATQKGQVSRNEQFF
cdr3_nt: TGTGCCACCCAGAAAGGACAGGTCAGTCGAAATGAGCAGTTCTTC

clone_size: NA
j_call: TRBJ2-5
d_call: NA
v_call: TRBV24-1
cdr3_aa: CATSDSERGETQYF
cdr3_nt: TGTGCCACCAGTGATTCAGAGCGTGGGGAGACCCAGTACTTC

clone_size: few
j_call: TRBJ2-7
d_call: TRBD1
v_call: TRBV4-1
cdr3_aa: CASSQSGTGAYEQYF
cdr3_nt: TGCGCCAGCAGCCAATCCGGGACAGGGGCCTACGAGCAGTACTTC

clone_size: few
j_call: TRBJ1-1
d_call: NA
v_call: TRBV3-1/TRBV3-2
cdr3_aa: CASSRLNTEAFF
cdr3_nt: TGTGCCAGCAGCCGACTTAACACTGAAGCTTTCTTT

clone_size: NA
j_call: TRBJ1-1
d_call: TRBD1
v_call: TRBV25-1
cdr3_aa: CASSDPRQGDTEAFF
cdr3_nt: TGTGCCAGCAGTGACCCTCGACAGGGGGACACTGAAGCTTTCTTT

clone_size: NA
j_call: TRBJ1-4
d_call: TRBD1
v_call: TRBV30
cdr3_aa: CAWGAAQGALTNEKLFF
cdr3_nt: TGTGCCTGGGGGGCGGCACAGGGGGCCCTAACTAATGAAAAACTGTTTTTT

clone_size: NA
j_call: TRBJ2-6
d_call: NA
v_call: TRBV7-6
cdr3_aa: CASSLGTGSLLSGANVLTF
cdr3_nt: TGTGCCAGCAGCTTAGGCACAGGGAGTTTACTGTCTGGGGCCAACGTCCTGACTTTC

clone_size: NA
j_call: TRBJ1-2
d_call: TRBD1
v_call: TRBV2
cdr3_aa: CASSYGQGIINYGYTF
cdr3_nt: TGTGCCAGCAGTTATGGACAGGGTATCATTAACTATGGCTACACCTTC

clone_size: few
j_call: TRBJ2-7
d_call: NA
v_call: TRBV30
cdr3_aa: CAGWTSHEQYF
cdr3_nt: TGTGCCGGGTGGACTTCCCACGAGCAGTACTTC

clone_size: NA
j_call: TRBJ2-1
d_call: TRBD2
v_call: TRBV19
cdr3_aa: CASSMGTSGGAVEQFF
cdr3_nt: TGTGCCAGTAGTATGGGGACTAGCGGGGGGGCAGTCGAGCAGTTCTTC

clone_size: NA
j_call: TRBJ2-3
d_call: NA
v_call: TRBV12-3/TRBV12-4
cdr3_aa: CASSRWTGFTQYF
cdr3_nt: TGTGCCAGCAGTCGATGGACGGGATTTACGCAGTATTTT

clone_size: few
j_call: TRBJ2-1
d_call: NA
v_call: TRBV13
cdr3_aa: CASSRTDYNEQFF
cdr3_nt: TGTGCCAGCAGCAGGACAGACTACAATGAGCAGTTCTTC

clone_size: NA
j_call: TRBJ1-4
d_call: NA
v_call: TRBV6-5
cdr3_aa: CASSAGQRREKLFF
cdr3_nt: TGTGCCAGCAGCGCAGGCCAACGTAGGGAGAAACTGTTTTTT

clone_size: NA
j_call: TRBJ2-3
d_call: TRBD2
v_call: TRBV7-9
cdr3_aa: CASTRGGLADTQYF
cdr3_nt: TGTGCCAGCACCCGCGGGGGGTTGGCAGATACGCAGTATTTT

clone_size: NA
j_call: TRBJ1-4
d_call: TRBD1
v_call: TRBV7-2
cdr3_aa: CASSPRQGDEEKLFF
cdr3_nt: TGTGCCAGCAGCCCCAGACAGGGGGACGAGGAAAAACTGTTTTTT

clone_size: NA
j_call: TRBJ2-5
d_call: TRBD2
v_call: TRBV10-3
cdr3_aa: CAISANLAGPQETQYF
cdr3_nt: TGTGCCATCAGTGCTAACCTAGCGGGGCCCCAAGAGACCCAGTACTTC